The sequence of this T cell receptor (beta chain) was determined in a study of tumor-infiltrating lymphocytes in localized non-small cell lung cancer. Study background: The cohort mixed smokers and never-smokers, several histologies, and some post-neoadjuvant-chemotherapy samples. The study's findings and limits: Different pieces of the same tissue were used for each assay. IM1 and IM2 tumors showed no difference in T-cell fraction.

On this clone itself: The antigen is undetermined.

Germline CDR1 is SGHTA and CDR2 is FQGNSA. V lost 4 bases to trimming and J lost 6 bases, with 24 bases between them. This CDR3 region has 18 residues. Produced via immunoSEQ multiplex PCR; TCRdb's table is partial and in-frame only. The sample has about 7,000 clones; 74% are singletons. The chain employs TRBV7-2 and TRBJ2-2; D could derive from TRBD1 or TRBD2 (5 bases each). The sample consisted of uninvolved lung tissue not adjacent to the tumor. The origin of this receptor is a human donor with non-small cell lung cancer. The CDR3 reads CASSWGALARGRSGELFF. The CDR3, as DNA: TGTGCCAGCAGCTGGGGTGCTTTGGCGAGGGGAAGGTCCGGGGAGCTGTTTTTT. The full variable domain, its missing parts supplied by reference TRBV7-2 and TRBJ2-2, is GAGVSQSPSNKVTEKGKDVELRCDPISGHTALYWYRQSLGQGLEFLIYFQGNSAPDKSGLPSDRFSAERTGGSVSTLTIQRTQQEDSAVYLCASSWGALARGRSGELFFGEGSRLTVL.